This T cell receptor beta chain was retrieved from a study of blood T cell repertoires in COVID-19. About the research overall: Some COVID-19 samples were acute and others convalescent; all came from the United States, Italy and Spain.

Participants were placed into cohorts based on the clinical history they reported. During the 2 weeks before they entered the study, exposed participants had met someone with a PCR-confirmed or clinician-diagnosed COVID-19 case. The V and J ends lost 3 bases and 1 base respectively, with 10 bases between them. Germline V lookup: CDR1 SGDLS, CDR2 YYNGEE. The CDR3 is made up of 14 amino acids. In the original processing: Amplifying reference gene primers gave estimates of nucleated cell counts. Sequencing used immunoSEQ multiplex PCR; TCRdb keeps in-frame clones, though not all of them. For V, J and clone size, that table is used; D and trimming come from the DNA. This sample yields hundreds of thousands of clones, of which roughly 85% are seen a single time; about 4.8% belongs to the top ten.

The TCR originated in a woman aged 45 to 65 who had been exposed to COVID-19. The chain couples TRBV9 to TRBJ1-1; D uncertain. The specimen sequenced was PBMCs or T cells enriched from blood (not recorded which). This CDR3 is CASSASPPNTEAFF. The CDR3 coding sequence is TGTGCCAGCAGCGCGAGCCCTCCGAACACTGAAGCTTTCTTT.